This T cell receptor (beta chain) was captured by sequencing in a study of CD8 T cells in ankylosing spondylitis. Molecular-barcoded quantitative 5'-RACE produced these TCR beta libraries. TCRdb re-called the 5' RACE reads with MiXCR, one entry per CDR3 protein. This sample has some 700,000 distinct CDR3 sequences, with around 17% found just once. As concerns this clonotype: As yet, its antigen is unknown.

Whole-study findings and limits: Roughly eight highly homologous variants made up a TCR beta motif that seemed to typify ankylosing spondylitis blood.

The material sequenced was blood, either unsorted or a sorted T cell fraction (not recorded which). The sequence was obtained from a male donor with ankylosing spondylitis.

CDR3 DNA: TGTGCCAGCACGGCGGGTCTCGGCGCCAACGTCCTGACTTTC. Translated: CASTAGLGANVLTF. This chain links TRBV27 with TRBJ2-6; possible D gene TRBD2, 5 bases. This CDR3 is built from 14 residues. V gave up 7 bases and J gave up 7 bases, with 14 bases separating them. Germline V lookup: CDR1 MNHEY, CDR2 SMNVEV (reference sequence).